This T cell receptor beta chain was captured by sequencing in a study of blood T cell repertoires in COVID-19. Study overall: Sources were T cells, B-cell-depleted T cells, or PBMCs; the material itself was cDNA or gDNA.

Germline CDR1 SQVTM, CDR2 ANQGSEA. This CDR3 has 13 residues. Trimming cost V 4 bases and J 6 bases; bases outside gene matches: 7. In the source study's methods: Using reference gene primer amplification, nucleated cell counts were estimated. Some clones are missing from TCRdb's copy, which holds only in-frame ones; the method was immunoSEQ multiplex PCR. That table furnishes V, J and clone size, whereas the DNA furnished D and trimming. The table has 16,000 or so clones, approximately 86% seen once; the top ten hold about an eighth. The genes are TRBV29-1 and TRBJ2-7, with 9 bases matching TRBD1. The source of this sequence is a human donor in a cohort sampled during active COVID-19. Sequencing input: peripheral blood. CDR3 sequence: CSVVGTGLSEQYF. The CDR3 DNA reads as TGCAGCGTTGTAGGGACAGGGTTAAGCGAGCAGTACTTC.